This note documents a single TCR beta chain sequence. Its antigen remains unknown. This record belongs to a study of cytomegalovirus exposure and HLA in healthy donors. Study-wide background: Inside one of the first data releases sat around 85 million unique TCRs taken from HLA-typed donors. Study-wide results and limits: Earlier results showed most TCR beta V segments being productive about 87% or about 30% of the time. A highly shared variant cluster was judged a likely technical artifact.

V was cut by 5 bases and J by 6 bases, with 20 bases left in between. The CDR3 has 16 amino acids. The V gene's germline CDR1 is SEHNR and CDR2 FQNEAQ (reference sequence). The PCR was carried out with 60 Vbeta primers and 13 Jbeta primers. Repertoires were generated with immunoSEQ multiplex PCR, while TCRdb's copy carries only in-frame clones and drops some. The table includes about 160,000 clones, approximately 80% detected once. Sequencing input: PBMCs. This TCR came from a man aged 18 to 29 in good health and CMV-seropositive. This chain links TRBV7-9 with TRBJ1-5; D uncertain. CDR3 sequence (DNA): TGTGCCAGCAGCCCATTCTCGAGTACGAAAGCTCAGCCCCAGCATTTT. Encoded protein: CASSPFSSTKAQPQHF.